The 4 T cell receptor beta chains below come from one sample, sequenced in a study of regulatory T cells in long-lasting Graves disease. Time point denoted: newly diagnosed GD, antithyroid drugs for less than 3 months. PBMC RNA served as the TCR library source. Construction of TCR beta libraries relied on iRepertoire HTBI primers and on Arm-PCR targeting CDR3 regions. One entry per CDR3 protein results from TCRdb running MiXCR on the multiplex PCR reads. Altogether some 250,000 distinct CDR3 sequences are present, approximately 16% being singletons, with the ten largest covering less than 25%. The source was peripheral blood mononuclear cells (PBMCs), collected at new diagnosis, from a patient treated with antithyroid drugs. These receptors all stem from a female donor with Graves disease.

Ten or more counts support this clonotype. CDR3 loop: CASSETVGIGETQYF. CDR3 sequence (DNA): TGTGCCAGCAGTGAAACCGTGGGTATTGGGGAGACCCAGTACTTC. The rearrangement links TRBV6-1 to TRBJ2-5; D not certain. Germline V CDR1 and CDR2: MNHNS, SASEGT. The CDR3 extends over 15 amino acids. Trimming took off 2 bases at V and 5 bases at J, with 15 bases between the two ends.

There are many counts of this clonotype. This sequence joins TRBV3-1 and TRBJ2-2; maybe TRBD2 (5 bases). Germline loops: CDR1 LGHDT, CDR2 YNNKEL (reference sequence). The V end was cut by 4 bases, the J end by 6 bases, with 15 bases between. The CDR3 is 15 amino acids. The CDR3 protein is CASSPSGLAAGELFF. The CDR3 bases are TGTGCCAGCAGCCCAAGTGGGCTAGCTGCCGGGGAGCTGTTTTTT.

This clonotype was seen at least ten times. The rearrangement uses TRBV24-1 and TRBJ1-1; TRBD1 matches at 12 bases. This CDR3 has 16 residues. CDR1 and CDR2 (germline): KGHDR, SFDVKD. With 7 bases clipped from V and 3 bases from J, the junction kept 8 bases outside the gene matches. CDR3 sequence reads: CATRAGTGGLDTEAFF. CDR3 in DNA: TGTGCCACCAGGGCGGGGACAGGGGGCTTGGACACTGAAGCTTTCTTT.

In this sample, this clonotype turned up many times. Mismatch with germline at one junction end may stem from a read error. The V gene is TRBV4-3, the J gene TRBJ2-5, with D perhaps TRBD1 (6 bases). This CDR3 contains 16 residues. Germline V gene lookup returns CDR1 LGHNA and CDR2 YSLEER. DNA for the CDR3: TGCGCCAGCAGCCAAGATCTAGGTGCAGGGGCAGAGACCCAATACTTC. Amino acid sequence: CASSQDLGAGAETQYF.